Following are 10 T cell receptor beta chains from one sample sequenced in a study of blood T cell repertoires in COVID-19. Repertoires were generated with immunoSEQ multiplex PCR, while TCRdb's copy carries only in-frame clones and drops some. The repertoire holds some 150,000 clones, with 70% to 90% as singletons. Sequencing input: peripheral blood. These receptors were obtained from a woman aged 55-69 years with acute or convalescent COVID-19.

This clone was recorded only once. CDR3 DNA sequence: TGTGCCAGCAGTTTATTCCCCGTCTATGGCTACACCTTC. It specifies CASSLFPVYGYTF. The V call is TRBV12-3 or TRBV12-4, the J call TRBJ1-2; D unclear. The ends were cut back, 2 bases at V and 4 bases at J, with 8 bases in the middle. The CDR3 is 13 residues long.

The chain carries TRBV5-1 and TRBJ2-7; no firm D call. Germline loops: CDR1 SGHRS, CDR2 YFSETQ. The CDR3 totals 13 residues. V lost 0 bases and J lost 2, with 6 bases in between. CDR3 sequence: CASSLGLTYEQYF. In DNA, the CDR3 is TGCGCCAGCAGCTTGGGACTTACCTACGAGCAGTACTTC.

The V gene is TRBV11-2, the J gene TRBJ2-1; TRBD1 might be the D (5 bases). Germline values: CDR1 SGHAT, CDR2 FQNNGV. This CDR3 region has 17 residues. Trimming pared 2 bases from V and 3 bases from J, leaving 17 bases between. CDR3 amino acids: CASSLLFSAGFYNEQFF. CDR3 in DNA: TGTGCCAGCAGCTTACTCTTCTCGGCAGGGTTCTACAATGAGCAGTTCTTC.

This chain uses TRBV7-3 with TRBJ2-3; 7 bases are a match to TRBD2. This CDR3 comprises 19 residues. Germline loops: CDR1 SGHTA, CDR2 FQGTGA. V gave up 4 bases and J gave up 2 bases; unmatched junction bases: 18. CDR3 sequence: CASSSTTAAGEHITDTQYF. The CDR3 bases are TGTGCCAGCAGCTCTACCACAGCCGCGGGGGAGCACATCACAGATACGCAGTATTTT.

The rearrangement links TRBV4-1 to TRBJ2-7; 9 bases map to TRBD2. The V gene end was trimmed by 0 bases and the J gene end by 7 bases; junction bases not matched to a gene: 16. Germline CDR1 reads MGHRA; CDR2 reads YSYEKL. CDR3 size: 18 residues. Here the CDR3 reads CASSQDTGVLAGVMEQYF. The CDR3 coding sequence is TGCGCCAGCAGCCAAGATACTGGCGTATTAGCGGGGGTTATGGAGCAGTACTTC.

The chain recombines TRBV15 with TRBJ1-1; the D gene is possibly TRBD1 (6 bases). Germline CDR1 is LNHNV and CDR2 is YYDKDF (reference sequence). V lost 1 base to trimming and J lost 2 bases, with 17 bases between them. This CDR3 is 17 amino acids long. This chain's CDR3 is CATSRGGGALVNTEAFF. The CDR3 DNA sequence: TGTGCCACCAGCAGAGGTGGGGGGGCTCTCGTAAACACTGAAGCTTTCTTT.

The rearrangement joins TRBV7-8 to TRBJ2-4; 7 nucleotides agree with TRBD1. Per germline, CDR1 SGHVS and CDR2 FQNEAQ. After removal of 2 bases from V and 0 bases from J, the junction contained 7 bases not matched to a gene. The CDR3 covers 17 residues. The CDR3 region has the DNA TGTGCCAGCAGCTTAAACAACAGGGGTATAGCCAAAAACATTCAGTACTTC. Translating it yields CASSLNNRGIAKNIQYF.

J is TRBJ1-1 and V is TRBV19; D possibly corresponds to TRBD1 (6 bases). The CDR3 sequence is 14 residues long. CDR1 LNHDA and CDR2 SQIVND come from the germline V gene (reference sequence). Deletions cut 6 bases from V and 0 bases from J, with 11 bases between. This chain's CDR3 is CASSWTVLNTEAFF. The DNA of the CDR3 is TGTGCCAGTAGCTGGACAGTACTGAACACTGAAGCTTTCTTT.

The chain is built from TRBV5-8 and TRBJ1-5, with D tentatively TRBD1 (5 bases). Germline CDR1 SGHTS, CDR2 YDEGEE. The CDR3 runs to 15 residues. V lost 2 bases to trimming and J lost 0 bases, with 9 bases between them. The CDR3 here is CASSFRGFSNQPQHF. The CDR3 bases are TGTGCCAGCAGCTTCCGGGGGTTTAGCAATCAGCCCCAGCATTTT. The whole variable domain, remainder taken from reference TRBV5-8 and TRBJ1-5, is EAGVTQSPTHLIKTRGQQATLRCSPISGHTSVYWYQQALGLGLQFLLWYDEGEERNRGNFPPRFSGRQFPNYSSELNVNALELEDSALYLCASSFRGFSNQPQHFGDGTRLSIL.

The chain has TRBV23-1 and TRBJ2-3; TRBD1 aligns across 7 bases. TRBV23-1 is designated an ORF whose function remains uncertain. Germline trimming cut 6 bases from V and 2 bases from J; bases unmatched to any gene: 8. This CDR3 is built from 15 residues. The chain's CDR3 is CASSFEGALTDTQYF. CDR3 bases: TGCGCCAGCAGCTTTGAGGGGGCACTCACAGATACGCAGTATTTT.